This T cell receptor (beta chain) appears in the sequencing data of a study of shared clonotypes between healthy human individuals. Broader study findings: Larger richness was generally estimated for naive than memory subsets.

For this clone: Its antigen is undetermined. The sample carries other DNA sequences with the same CDR3.

The study drew all its donors from Caucasian adults living in Nashville, Tennessee. The study separated CD4+ cells into CD45RA+ naive and CD45RA-negative memory subsets. Sequencing used immunoSEQ multiplex PCR; TCRdb keeps in-frame clones, though not all of them. The sample lists around 1.4 million clones, approximately 98.5% occurring once. Sequencing was performed on naive CD4+ T cells sorted from blood. Sample subset: CD45RA+ positively selected. The TCR originated in a man aged 25-45 years in good health.

The CDR3 sequence is CASSVAPGNEQYF. For the CDR3, the DNA is TGTGCCAGCAGCGTAGCCCCGGGGAACGAGCAGTACTTC. The chain recombines TRBV9 with TRBJ2-7, with a tentative D call TRBD2 (5 bases). The V end lost 0 bases, the J end lost 5 bases, and 9 bases lay between the germline ends. The germline V gene encodes CDR1 SGDLS and CDR2 YYNGEE. This CDR3 is 13 amino acids long.